Sequencing of this T cell receptor beta chain was carried out in a study of T cell responses to AZD1222 COVID-19 vaccine. Study-wide results and caveats: Possibly, clonal diversity was underestimated; donors were largely white British and included more females. Unmutated variant regions are reportedly targeted by nearly half of spike-specific TCRs.

On this clone itself: The target antigen is unknown.

The J segment lost 4 bases and the V segment lost 4 bases, leaving 6 bases of the junction unmatched. This CDR3 has 16 amino acids. Germline assignment: CDR1 LGHDT and CDR2 YNNKEL (reference sequence). Sequencing used immunoSEQ multiplex PCR; TCRdb keeps in-frame clones, though not all of them. The sample carries 250,000 to 300,000 clones, 90% to 95% recorded once. The source of this sequence is an adult who received the AZD1222 COVID-19 vaccine. J is TRBJ2-5 and V is TRBV3-1 (or the pseudogene TRBV3-2), with 13 bases aligning to TRBD2. The source was peripheral blood, collected 28 days after the second AZD1222 dose. The CDR3 DNA reads as TGTGCCAGCAGCCTTAGAGGGACTAGCGGGACAGAGACCCAGTACTTC. Translation gives CASSLRGTSGTETQYF.